The 5 T cell receptor beta chains reported below all come from one sample, sequenced in a study of post-analysis software for immune sequencing data. General observations from the study: In patients, five TRBV segments were more frequent than in controls, with TRBV5-6, TRBV5-1 and TRBV20-1 among them.

Carried by the TCR beta cDNA libraries were unique molecular identifiers. One entry per CDR3 protein, called by TCRdb with MiXCR from the PCR reads. The sample includes roughly 800,000 distinct CDR3 sequences, approximately 53% seen only once; the top ten take approximately 4.4%. Their antigen targets remain unknown. Sequenced sample: blood. These receptors were collected from a girl under 18 with multiple sclerosis.

CDR3 protein: CSVGSGHSETQYF. CDR3 bases: TGCAGCGTTGGAAGTGGGCACTCGGAGACCCAGTACTTC. The rearrangement links TRBV29-1 to TRBJ2-5; D gene ambiguous. V dropped 4 bases and J dropped 5 bases, with 14 bases sitting between them. CDR3 length: 13 amino acids. Germline loops: CDR1 SQVTM, CDR2 ANQGSEA.

Concerning this clonotype itself: At one of its ends the junction is not consistent with the germline gene, which may arise from a read error. The rearrangement uses TRBV15 and TRBJ1-5; D unresolved. Germline loops: CDR1 LNHNV, CDR2 YYDKDF (reference sequence). The CDR3 spans 12 residues. The CDR3 protein is CAASSGNQPQHF. The CDR3, as DNA: TGTGCCGCCAGCAGTGGTAATCAGCCCCAGCATTTT.

This chain uses TRBV14 with TRBJ2-3; D gene uncertain. V dropped 0 bases and J dropped 0 bases, with 10 bases sitting between them. CDR1 and CDR2 (germline): SGHDN, FVKESK. The length of the CDR3 is 16 residues. The CDR3 nucleotides are TGTGCCAGCAGCCAAGATTCAGGTTGGAGCACAGATACGCAGTATTTT. It translates to CASSQDSGWSTDTQYF.

This clonotype came up a few times. This chain connects TRBV20-1 to TRBJ2-7, with TRBD1 matching 7 bases. Per the germline V gene, CDR1 is DFQATT and CDR2 is SNEGSKA (reference sequence). The CDR3 runs 13 residues. With V trimmed by 6 bases and J by 0 bases, 5 bases remained unmatched. DNA of the CDR3: TGCAGTGCGAGGGGACAGAACTCCTACGAGCAGTACTTC. This codes for CSARGQNSYEQYF.

In this sample, this clonotype turned up a few times. The rearrangement uses TRBV7-9 and TRBJ2-5; TRBD1 or TRBD2 may be the D gene (5 bases each). The germline V and J ends were trimmed by 5 bases and 3 bases, with 13 bases remaining between them. This CDR3 region has 14 residues. Germline V gene data show CDR1 as SEHNR and CDR2 as FQNEAQ (reference sequence). The CDR3 nucleotides are TGTGCCAGCAGCATCCGGGGCGATGAAGAGACCCAGTACTTC. This encodes CASSIRGDEETQYF.